Presented here are 7 T cell receptor beta chains from one specimen sequenced in a study of blood T cells in healthy people across ages. The second PCR ran about 6 to 12 cycles with a sample-barcoded 5' primer and J-beta primers. TCRdb independently ran MiXCR on the 5' RACE reads; one entry per CDR3 protein. The repertoire has hundreds of thousands of distinct CDR3 sequences, around 48% of them found once; the top ten carry around 15%. The sample was blood. These receptor sequences come from a man aged 30-40 years in good health.

The gene calls are TRBV29-1 and TRBJ1-2; D is perhaps TRBD1 (5 bases). Germline V gene data show CDR1 as SQVTM and CDR2 as ANQGSEA. The CDR3 extends over 13 amino acids. Trimming took off 0 bases at V and 4 bases at J, with 9 bases between the two ends. CDR3 nucleotide sequence: TGCAGCGTTGAAGATGCCGGGGCCTATGGCTACACCTTC. This codes for CSVEDAGAYGYTF.

The chain joins TRBV27 to TRBJ2-2; 7 nucleotides line up with TRBD2. After removal of 6 bases from V and 4 bases from J, the junction contained 17 bases not matched to a gene. This CDR3 has 18 residues. Germline V CDR1 and CDR2: MNHEY, SMNVEV (reference sequence). Here the CDR3 reads CASSHFGYSGYPTGELFF. CDR3 in DNA: TGTGCCAGCAGCCACTTTGGATATAGCGGGTATCCCACCGGGGAGCTGTTTTTT.

The rearrangement links TRBV5-6 to TRBJ1-4; tentative D call: TRBD1 (6 bases). CDR1 and CDR2 from the germline V gene are SGHDT and YYEEEE. The CDR3 covers 15 residues. V was trimmed by 0 bases and J by 8 bases, leaving 14 bases between them. In DNA, the CDR3 is TGTGCCAGCAGCTTGGAAACCAGGGGAGAGGAAAAACTGTTTTTT. This codes for CASSLETRGEEKLFF. Full variable domain (rest looked up from reference TRBV5-6 and TRBJ1-4): DAGVTQSPTHLIKTRGQQVTLRCSPKSGHDTVSWYQQALGQGPQFIFQYYEEEERQRGNFPDRFSGHQFPNYSSELNVNALLLGDSALYLCASSLETRGEEKLFFGSGTQLSVL.

J is TRBJ1-5 and V is TRBV6-1, with D possibly being TRBD1 (6 bases). Germline CDR1 reads MNHNS; CDR2 reads SASEGT. This CDR3 comprises 16 residues. V gave up 2 bases and J gave up 5 bases, with 16 bases separating them. The CDR3 nucleotides read TGTGCCAGCAGTGAACCCTGGACAGTCCAGGATCAGCCCCAGCATTTT. Amino acid sequence: CASSEPWTVQDQPQHF.

In this sample, this clonotype turned up a few times. CDR3 amino acids: CATSRDLIAGRNTEAFF. The CDR3 DNA reads as TGTGCCACCAGCAGAGATTTGATAGCAGGGAGAAACACTGAAGCTTTCTTT. J is TRBJ1-1 and V is TRBV15, with D perhaps TRBD1 (5 bases). Germline CDR1 LNHNV, CDR2 YYDKDF (reference sequence). The CDR3 is made up of 17 amino acids. Deletions cut 0 bases from V and 2 bases from J, with 16 bases between.

The chain joins TRBV3-1 to TRBJ1-2, with D unresolved. The CDR3 is 13 amino acids. CDR1 and CDR2 from the germline V gene are LGHDT and YNNKEL (reference sequence). The ends were cut back, 1 base at V and 2 bases at J, with 5 bases in the middle. The CDR3 DNA follows: TGTGCCAGCAGCCAAGGGGCCAACTATGGCTACACCTTC. This sequence encodes CASSQGANYGYTF.

The V call is TRBV20-1, the J call TRBJ2-7; D unclear. V gave up 0 bases and J gave up 7 bases, with 7 bases separating them. The CDR3 loop spans 11 amino acids. The V gene's germline CDR1 is DFQATT and CDR2 SNEGSKA (reference sequence). CDR3 amino acids: CSARDHPEQYF. The CDR3 DNA sequence: TGCAGTGCTAGAGATCATCCGGAGCAGTACTTC.